This T cell receptor beta chain was sequenced in a study of blood T cell repertoires in COVID-19 (dated by TCRdb to 2020 to 2022). For the study in its entirety: The collaborator samples originated in the United States, Italy and Spain and spanned the acute and convalescent phases of COVID-19. The samples were drawn from the first 160 participants of the ongoing ImmuneRACE study and from 1,200 or so subjects provided by 6 global collaborators. The repertoires were released in a freely available public database meant as a resource for research on the immune response to SARS-CoV-2. A de-identified subject ID, COVID-19 status, age in years and sex were almost always included in the sample metadata. The dataset comprised deeply sampled blood TCRbeta repertoires from subjects exposed to, actively infected with, or recovered from COVID-19. Where HLA class I and class II types were available, the types were taken from metadata supplied by the sample provider, not from assay-based typing. The prospective study material was composed of cDNA or gDNA derived from T cells, B-cell-depleted T cells, or PBMCs.

Study-wide conclusions, independent of this receptor: Clinical and demographic metadata were provided uncurated, with the amount varying by source and participant.

This clone was recorded a few times. Its cognate antigen has yet to be identified. Base qualities are not provided; no much larger clone lies one nucleotide away. In the prospective study, participants were roughly 18 to 95 years old, resided in fewer than 25 geographic areas of the United States, and were enrolled through a virtual design. In the prospective study, participants were assigned to cohorts based on the clinical history participants reported in a screening survey and a study questionnaire. For ImmuneRACE Cohort 3, a participant was defined as recovered based on two consecutive negative NP/OP PCR tests, clearance by a healthcare professional, or resolution of symptoms. Each participant in the prospective study had whole blood, serum and a nasopharyngeal or oropharyngeal swab collected by mobile phlebotomists. Over a 2-month period, participants in the prospective study had the option of providing additional blood draws and questionnaires. Blood samples from the prospective study were shipped frozen or at room temperature prior to DNA extraction.

TCRbeta CDR3 regions were amplified from genomic DNA using the immunoSEQ Assay, a bias-controlled multiplex PCR. In the source study's methods: The number of nucleated cells in each sample was estimated from the amplification of reference gene primers within the assay. To quantify the absolute abundance of each unique TCRbeta CDR3 rearrangement, sequence reads were collapsed and filtered. For each sample, productive Simpson clonality was calculated by taking the square root of Simpson's diversity index across productive rearrangements. TCRdb re-hosts the immuneACCESS table, in-frame sequences only. Its copies lack some clones; in the studies checked, an unresolved V gene accounts for under half of them, and the cause for the rest is not known. D and trimming come from the DNA, and the V and J calls and clone size come from that table. Within this sample are 250,000 to 300,000 clones, with about nine tenths of them counted one time only. About 14% of the sample is taken by the ten largest.

This TCR was recovered from a man aged 18 to 29 who had recovered from COVID-19. The material sequenced was PBMCs or T cells enriched from blood (not recorded which).

This receptor has the CDR3 CAISELGTPPPAYEQYF. The nucleotides read TGTGCCATCAGTGAGTTGGGGACTCCTCCTCCCGCCTACGAGCAGTACTTC. The sequence is built from TRBV10-3 and TRBJ2-7; matching of 6 bases hints at TRBD2 as the D gene. Including the terminal cysteine and phenylalanine, the CDR3 comprises 17 residues. CDR3 DNA is the only sequence kept; it has 51 bases, read in frame from the first base. Relative to germline, V is 1 base shorter and J is 2 bases shorter, with 18 bases between their ends. Based on the germline V gene, the CDR1 and CDR2 sequences are ENHRY and SYGVKD.